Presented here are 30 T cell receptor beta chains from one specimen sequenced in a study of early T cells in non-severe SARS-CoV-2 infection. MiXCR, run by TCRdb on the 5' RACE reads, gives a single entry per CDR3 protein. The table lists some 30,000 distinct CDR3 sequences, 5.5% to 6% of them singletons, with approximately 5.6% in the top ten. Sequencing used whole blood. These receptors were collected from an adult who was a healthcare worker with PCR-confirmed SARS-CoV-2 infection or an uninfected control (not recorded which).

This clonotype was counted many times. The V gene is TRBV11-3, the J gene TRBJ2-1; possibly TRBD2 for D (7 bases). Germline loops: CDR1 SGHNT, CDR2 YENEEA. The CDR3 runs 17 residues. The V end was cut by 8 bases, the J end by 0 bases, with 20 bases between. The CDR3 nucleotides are TGTGCCAGCGGTTCGGAGGGGGGGAGGAGCTCCTACAATGAGCAGTTCTTC. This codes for CASGSEGGRSSYNEQFF.

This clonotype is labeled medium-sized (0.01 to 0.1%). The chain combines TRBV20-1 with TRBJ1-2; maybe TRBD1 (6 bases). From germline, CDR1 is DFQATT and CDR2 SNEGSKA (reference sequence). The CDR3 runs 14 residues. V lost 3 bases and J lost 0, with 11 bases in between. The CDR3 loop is CSARRTEANYGYTF. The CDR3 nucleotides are TGCAGTGCTAGGCGGACAGAAGCTAACTATGGCTACACCTTC.

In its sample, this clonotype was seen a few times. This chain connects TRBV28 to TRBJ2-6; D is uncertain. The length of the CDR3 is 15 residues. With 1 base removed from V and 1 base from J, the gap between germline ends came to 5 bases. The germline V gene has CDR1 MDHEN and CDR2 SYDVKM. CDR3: CASSLFGSGANVLTF. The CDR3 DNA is TGTGCCAGCAGTTTATTCGGGTCTGGGGCCAACGTCCTGACTTTC. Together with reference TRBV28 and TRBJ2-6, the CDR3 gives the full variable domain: DVKVTQSSRYLVKRTGEKVFLECVQDMDHENMFWYRQDPGLGLRLIYFSYDVKMKEKGDIPEGYSVSREKKERFSLILESASTNQTSMYLCASSLFGSGANVLTFGAGSRLTVL.

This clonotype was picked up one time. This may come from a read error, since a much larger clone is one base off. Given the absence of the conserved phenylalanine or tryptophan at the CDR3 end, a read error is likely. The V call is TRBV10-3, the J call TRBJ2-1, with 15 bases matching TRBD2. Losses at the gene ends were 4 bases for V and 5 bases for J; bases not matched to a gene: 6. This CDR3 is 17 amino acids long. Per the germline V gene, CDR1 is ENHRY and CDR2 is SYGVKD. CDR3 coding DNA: TGTGCCATCAGTGGACCGCGGACTAGCGGGAGGGACAATGAGCAGTTCTCC. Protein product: CAISGPRTSGRDNEQFS.

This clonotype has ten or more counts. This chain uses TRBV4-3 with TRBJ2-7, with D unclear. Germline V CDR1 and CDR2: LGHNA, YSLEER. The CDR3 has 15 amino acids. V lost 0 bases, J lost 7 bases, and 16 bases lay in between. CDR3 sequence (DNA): TGCGCCAGCAGCCAAGAGAGGACGGCAATCTGGGAGCAGTACTTC. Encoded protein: CASSQERTAIWEQYF.

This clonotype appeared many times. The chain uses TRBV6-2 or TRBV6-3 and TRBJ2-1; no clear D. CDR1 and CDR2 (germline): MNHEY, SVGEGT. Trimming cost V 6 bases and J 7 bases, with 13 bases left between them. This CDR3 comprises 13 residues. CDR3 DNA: TGTGCCAGCAGCTACACTGATAATAATGAGCAGTTCTTC. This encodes CASSYTDNNEQFF.

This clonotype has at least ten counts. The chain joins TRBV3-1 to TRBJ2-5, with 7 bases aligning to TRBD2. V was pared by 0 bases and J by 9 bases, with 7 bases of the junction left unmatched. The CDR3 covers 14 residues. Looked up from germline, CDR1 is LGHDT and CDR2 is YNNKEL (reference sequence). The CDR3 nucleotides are TGTGCCAGCAGCCAAGAGGGCGCGGGGGAGTCCCAGTACTTC. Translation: CASSQEGAGESQYF.

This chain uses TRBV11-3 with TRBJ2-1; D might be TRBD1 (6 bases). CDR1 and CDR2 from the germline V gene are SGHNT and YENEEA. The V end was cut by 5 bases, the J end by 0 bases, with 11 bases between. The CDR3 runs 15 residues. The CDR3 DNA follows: TGTGCCAGCAGCGGCCGGGACAACTCCTACAATGAGCAGTTCTTC. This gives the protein CASSGRDNSYNEQFF. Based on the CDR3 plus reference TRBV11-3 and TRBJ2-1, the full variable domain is EAGVVQSPRYKIIEKKQPVAFWCNPISGHNTLYWYLQNLGQGPELLIRYENEEAVDDSQLPKDRFSAERLKGVDSTLKIQPAELGDSAVYLCASSGRDNSYNEQFFGPGTRLTVL.

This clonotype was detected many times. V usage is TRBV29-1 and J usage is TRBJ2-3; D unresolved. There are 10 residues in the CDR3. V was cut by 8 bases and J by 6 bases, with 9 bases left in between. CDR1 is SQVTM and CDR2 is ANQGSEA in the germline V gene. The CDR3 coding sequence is TGCAGCACAAAACAGGATACGCAGTATTTT. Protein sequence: CSTKQDTQYF.

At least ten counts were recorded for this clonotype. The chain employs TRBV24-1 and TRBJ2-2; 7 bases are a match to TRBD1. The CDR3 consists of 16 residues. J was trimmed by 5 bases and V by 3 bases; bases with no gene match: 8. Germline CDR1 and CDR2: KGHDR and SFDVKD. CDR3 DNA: TGTGCCACCAGTGATCCGGACAGGATCGTAACCGGGGAGCTGTTTTTT. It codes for CATSDPDRIVTGELFF.

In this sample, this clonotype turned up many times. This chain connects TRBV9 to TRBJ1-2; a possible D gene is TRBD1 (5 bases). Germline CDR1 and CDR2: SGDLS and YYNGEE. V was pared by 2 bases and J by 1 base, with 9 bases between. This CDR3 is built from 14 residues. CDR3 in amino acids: CASSVHRSNYGYTF. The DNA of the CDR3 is TGTGCCAGCAGCGTGCACAGGAGTAACTATGGCTACACCTTC.

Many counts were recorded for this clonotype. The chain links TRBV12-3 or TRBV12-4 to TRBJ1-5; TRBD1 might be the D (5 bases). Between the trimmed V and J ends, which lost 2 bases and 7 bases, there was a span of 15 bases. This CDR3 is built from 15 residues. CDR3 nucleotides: TGTGCCAGCAGTTTACGGCAGGGAGCAAGACAGCCCCAGCATTTT. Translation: CASSLRQGARQPQHF.

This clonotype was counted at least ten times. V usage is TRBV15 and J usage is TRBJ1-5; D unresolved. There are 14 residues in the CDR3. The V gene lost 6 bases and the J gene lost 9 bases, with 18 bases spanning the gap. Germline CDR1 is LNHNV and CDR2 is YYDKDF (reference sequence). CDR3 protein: CATSPVGGAVPQHF. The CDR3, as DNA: TGTGCCACCAGTCCGGTTGGAGGAGCAGTGCCCCAGCATTTT.

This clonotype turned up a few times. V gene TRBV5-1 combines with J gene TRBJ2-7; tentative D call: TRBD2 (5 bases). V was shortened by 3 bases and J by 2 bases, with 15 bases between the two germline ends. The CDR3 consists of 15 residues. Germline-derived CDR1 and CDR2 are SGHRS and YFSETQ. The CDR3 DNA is TGCGCCAGCAGCTCCGGTTTGAGGGAAACCTACGAGCAGTACTTC. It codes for CASSSGLRETYEQYF.

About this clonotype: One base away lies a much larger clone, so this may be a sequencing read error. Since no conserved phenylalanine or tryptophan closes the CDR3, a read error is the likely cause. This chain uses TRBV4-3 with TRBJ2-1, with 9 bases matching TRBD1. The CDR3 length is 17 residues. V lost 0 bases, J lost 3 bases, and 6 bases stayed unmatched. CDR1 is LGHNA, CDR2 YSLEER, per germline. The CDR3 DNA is TGCGCCAGCAGCCAAGATCCTAGGGGACAGGGCTACAATGAGCAGTTCTCC. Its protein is CASSQDPRGQGYNEQFS.

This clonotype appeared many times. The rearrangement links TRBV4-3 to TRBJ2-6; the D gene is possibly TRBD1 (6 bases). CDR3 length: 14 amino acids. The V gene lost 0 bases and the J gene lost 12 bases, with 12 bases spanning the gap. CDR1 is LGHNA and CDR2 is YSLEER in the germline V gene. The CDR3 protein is CASSQEDRPSVLTF. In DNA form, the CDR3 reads TGCGCCAGCAGCCAAGAAGACAGGCCCAGCGTCCTGACTTTC.

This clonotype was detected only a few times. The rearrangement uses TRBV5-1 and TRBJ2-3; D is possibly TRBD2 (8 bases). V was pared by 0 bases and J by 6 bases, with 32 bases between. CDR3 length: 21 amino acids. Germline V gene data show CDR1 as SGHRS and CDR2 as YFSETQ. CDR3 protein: CASSLDLGRGRRGRTGDTQYF. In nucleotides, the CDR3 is TGCGCCAGCAGCTTGGATCTGGGTCGCGGGCGGCGCGGGAGGACAGGTGATACGCAGTATTTT.

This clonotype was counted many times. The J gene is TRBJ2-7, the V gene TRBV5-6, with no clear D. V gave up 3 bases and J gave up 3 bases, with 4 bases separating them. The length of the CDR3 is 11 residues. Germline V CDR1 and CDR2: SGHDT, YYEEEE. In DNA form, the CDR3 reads TGTGCCAGCAGCTGGGGCTACGAGCAGTACTTC. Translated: CASSWGYEQYF. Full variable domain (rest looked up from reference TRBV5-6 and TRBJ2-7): DAGVTQSPTHLIKTRGQQVTLRCSPKSGHDTVSWYQQALGQGPQFIFQYYEEEERQRGNFPDRFSGHQFPNYSSELNVNALLLGDSALYLCASSWGYEQYFGPGTRLTVT.

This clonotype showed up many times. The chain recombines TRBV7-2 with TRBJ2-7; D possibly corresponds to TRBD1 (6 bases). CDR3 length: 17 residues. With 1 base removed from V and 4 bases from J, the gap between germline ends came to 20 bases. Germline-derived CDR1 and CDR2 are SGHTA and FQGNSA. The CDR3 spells CASSLGFVGQPGYEQYF. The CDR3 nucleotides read TGTGCCAGCAGCTTAGGATTCGTCGGACAGCCGGGTTACGAGCAGTACTTC.

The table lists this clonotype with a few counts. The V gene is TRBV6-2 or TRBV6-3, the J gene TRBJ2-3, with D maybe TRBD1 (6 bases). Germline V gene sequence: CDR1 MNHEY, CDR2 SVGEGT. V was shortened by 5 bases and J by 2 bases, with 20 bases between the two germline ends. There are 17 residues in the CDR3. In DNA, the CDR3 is TGTGCCAGCAGTCAGGCGCGGCCAGGGGCCTTCACAGATACGCAGTATTTT. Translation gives CASSQARPGAFTDTQYF.

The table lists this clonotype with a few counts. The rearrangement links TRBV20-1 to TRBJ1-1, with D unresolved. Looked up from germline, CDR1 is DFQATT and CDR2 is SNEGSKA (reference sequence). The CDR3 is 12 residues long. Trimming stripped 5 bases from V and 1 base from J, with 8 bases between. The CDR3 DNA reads TGCAGTGCTCCGAGTGAGAACACTGAAGCTTTCTTT. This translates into CSAPSENTEAFF.

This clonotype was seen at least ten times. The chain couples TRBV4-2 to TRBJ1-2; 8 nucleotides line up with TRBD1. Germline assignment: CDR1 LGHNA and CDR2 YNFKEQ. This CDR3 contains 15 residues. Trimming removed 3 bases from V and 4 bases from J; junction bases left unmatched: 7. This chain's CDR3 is CASSQGQASIYGYTF. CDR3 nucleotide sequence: TGTGCCAGCAGCCAGGGACAGGCGTCTATCTATGGCTACACCTTC.

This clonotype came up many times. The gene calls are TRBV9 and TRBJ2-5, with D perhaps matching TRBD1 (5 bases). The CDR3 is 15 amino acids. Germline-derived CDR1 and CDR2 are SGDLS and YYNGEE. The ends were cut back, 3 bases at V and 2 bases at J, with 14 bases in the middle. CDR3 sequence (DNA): TGTGCCAGCAGCGGGGGCAACGGGTTTCAAGAGACCCAGTACTTC. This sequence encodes CASSGGNGFQETQYF. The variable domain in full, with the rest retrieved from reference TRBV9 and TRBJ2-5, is DSGVTQTPKHLITATGQRVTLRCSPRSGDLSVYWYQQSLDQGLQFLIQYYNGEERAKGNILERFSAQQFPDLHSELNLSSLELGDSALYFCASSGGNGFQETQYFGPGTRLLVL.

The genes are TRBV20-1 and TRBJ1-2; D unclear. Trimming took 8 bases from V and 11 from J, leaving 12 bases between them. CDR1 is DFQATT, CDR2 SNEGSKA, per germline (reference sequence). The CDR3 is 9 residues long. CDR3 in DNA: TGCAGTCTCCTCCCGGCATACACCTTC. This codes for CSLLPAYTF.

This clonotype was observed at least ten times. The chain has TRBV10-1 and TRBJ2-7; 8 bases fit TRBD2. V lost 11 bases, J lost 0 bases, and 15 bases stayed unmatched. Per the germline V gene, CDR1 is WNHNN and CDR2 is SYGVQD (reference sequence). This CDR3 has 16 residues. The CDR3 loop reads CAPSSGGDLSSYEQYF. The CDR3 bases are TGCGCCCCCTCCTCGGGAGGGGATCTGAGCTCCTACGAGCAGTACTTC.

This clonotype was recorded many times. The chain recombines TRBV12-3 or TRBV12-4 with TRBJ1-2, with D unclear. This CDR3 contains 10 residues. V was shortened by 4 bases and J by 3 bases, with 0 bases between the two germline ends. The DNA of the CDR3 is TGTGCCAGCAGTTACTATGGCTACACCTTC. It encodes CASSYYGYTF.

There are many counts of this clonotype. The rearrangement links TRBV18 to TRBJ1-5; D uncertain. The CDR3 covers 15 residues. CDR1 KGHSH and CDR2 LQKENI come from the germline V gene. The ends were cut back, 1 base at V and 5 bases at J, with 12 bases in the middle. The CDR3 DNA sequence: TGTGCCAGCTCACCACAGGGCGGGAGGGATCAGCCCCAGCATTTT. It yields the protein CASSPQGGRDQPQHF. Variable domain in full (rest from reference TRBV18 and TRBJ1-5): NAGVMQNPRHLVRRRGQEARLRCSPMKGHSHVYWYRQLPEEGLKFMVYLQKENIIDESGMPKERFSAEFPKEGPSILRIQQVVRGDSAAYFCASSPQGGRDQPQHFGDGTRLSIL.

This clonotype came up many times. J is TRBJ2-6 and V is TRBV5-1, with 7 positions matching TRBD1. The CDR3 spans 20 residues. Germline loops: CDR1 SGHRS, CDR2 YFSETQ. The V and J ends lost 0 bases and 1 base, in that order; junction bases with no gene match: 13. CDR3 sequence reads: CASSLEDRYASQSGANVLTF. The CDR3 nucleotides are TGCGCCAGCAGCTTGGAGGACAGGTATGCTTCCCAATCTGGGGCCAACGTCCTGACTTTC.

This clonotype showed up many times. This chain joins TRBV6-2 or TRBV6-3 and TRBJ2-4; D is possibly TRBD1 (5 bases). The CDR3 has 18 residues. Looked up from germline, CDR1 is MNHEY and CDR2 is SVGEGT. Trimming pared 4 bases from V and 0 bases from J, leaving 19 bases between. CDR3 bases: TGTGCCAGCAGTTCCTCCCCCGACAGAAATGGAGCCAAAAACATTCAGTACTTC. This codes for CASSSSPDRNGAKNIQYF.

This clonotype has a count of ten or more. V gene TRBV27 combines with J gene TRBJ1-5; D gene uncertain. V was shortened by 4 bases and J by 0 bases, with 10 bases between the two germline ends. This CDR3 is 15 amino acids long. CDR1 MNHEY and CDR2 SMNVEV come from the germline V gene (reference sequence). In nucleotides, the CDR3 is TGTGCCAGCAGTTCCGGACGTTCTAGCAATCAGCCCCAGCATTTT. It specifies CASSSGRSSNQPQHF.